This TCR beta chain was identified in a study of CD4 and CD8 cells across lung adenocarcinoma regions (dated by TCRdb to the late 2010s). Context from the whole study: To look at intratumor heterogeneity in the T cell receptor repertoire, the study compared tumor centers against tumor margins.

The method behind the library was PCR. The reads were generated on a HiSeq X Ten. TCRdb reworked the public reads: Q25 trimming with fastp, MiXCR clone assembly, productive beta chains retained. Each CDR3 protein appears once, grouped with its most common genes and DNA. The sample records some 20,000 distinct CDR3 sequences, about half of which are singletons. The ten largest clones represent around 20% of the sample. This clonotype was detected only a few times. Its antigen is still unknown. No clone much larger than this one lies a single base away; base qualities are absent. The donors were patients who had localized lung adenocarcinoma, which is a subtype of non-small cell lung cancer. These samples came from the margins of localized lung adenocarcinomas. For TCR repertoire analysis, CD4+ T cells from tumor tissue were profiled separately from CD8+ T cells. Spanning cysteine to phenylalanine, the CDR3 consists of 14 amino acids. The only DNA kept is the CDR3, 42 bases in frame from the first base. From the germline V gene, CDR1 is MNHNS and CDR2 is SASEGT. V and J are trimmed by 6 bases and 7 bases, and the gene matches miss 6 bases of the junction.

The V gene is TRBV6-1 and the J gene is TRBJ1-6, and TRBD1 aligns with 7 junction nucleotides. The receptor was derived from a male donor with lung adenocarcinoma. The CD4 and CD8 labels of this study may be unreliable. What was sequenced was CD4+ T cells from the margin of a lung tumor. In the paper's terms, the cell subset or site label means: tumor margin region. The base sequence is TGTGCCAGCAGGTCGGGACAGATGAATTCACCCCTCCACTTT. Translation gives CASRSGQMNSPLHF.